This T cell receptor beta chain was retrieved from a study of blood T cell repertoires in COVID-19. Background on the study: The origin of the acute and convalescent COVID-19 samples was the United States, Italy and Spain. T cells, B-cell-depleted T cells, or PBMCs provided the cDNA or gDNA that served as material.

Repertoires were generated with immunoSEQ multiplex PCR, while TCRdb's copy carries only in-frame clones and drops some. The sample carries 75,000 to 90,000 clones, about 82% recorded once. This CDR3 contains 16 residues. Between the trimmed V and J ends, which lost 6 bases and 0 bases, there was a span of 12 bases. From germline, CDR1 is MNHEY and CDR2 SMNVEV (reference sequence). The receptor's source is a man between 50 and 59 years old with active COVID-19. The chain carries TRBV27 and TRBJ2-6; tentative D call: TRBD1 (6 bases). Sequences were obtained from peripheral blood. CDR3 region: CASRTGFISGANVLTF. The CDR3 region has the DNA TGTGCCAGCAGAACAGGGTTTATCTCTGGGGCCAACGTCCTGACTTTC.